The TCR beta chain described here comes from a study of T cell repertoires in cytomegalovirus infection. As for the study in general: A matching HLA type, together with CMV infection, was signaled by public TCR beta signatures.

CDR1 and CDR2 from the germline V gene are SNHLY and FYNNEI. CDR3 size: 12 residues. The ends were cut back, 8 bases at V and 4 bases at J, with 11 bases in the middle. About this clonotype: Its antigen remains unknown.

TCRdb recomputed calls from the reads with MiXCR, one row per CDR3 protein. Among fewer than 950,000 distinct CDR3 sequences, about 30% were seen once, and the ten largest hold 9.5% to 15%. This chain joins TRBV2 and TRBJ1-1, with a possible D match to TRBD1 (5 bases). This clonotype originated in a human donor in good health (CMV status not recorded). Some clones in this sample may be carry-over from other donors' samples. The material was cultured CD8+ T cells from PBMCs, obtained from culture after CMV antigen stimulation. The CDR3 DNA reads TGTGCCAGCCCCGGGGCCACCACTGAAGCTTTCTTT. As protein: CASPGATTEAFF.